This T cell receptor (beta chain) was sequenced for a study of cytomegalovirus exposure and HLA in healthy donors. Study context: Within the Caucasian-associated ancestry cluster were 65% to 85% of the 398 genotyped donors. Overall study findings and caveats: The authors later linked a missense DCLRE1C variant to TCR beta V- and J-gene trimming. Roughly uniform depth of sequencing across donors was assumed in presence/absence analyses. Across HLA loci, a later analysis found differing TCR association rates, with DRB1 most and HLA-C fewest.

Primers included in the PCR were 60 Vbeta and 13 Jbeta primers. Only in-frame clones appear in the TCRdb table, and some are missing; sequencing was by immunoSEQ multiplex PCR. Of tens of thousands of clones listed, 78% are singletons. Concerning this clone: The antigen remains unidentified.

V gave up 5 bases and J gave up 6 bases, with 11 bases separating them. Germline V gene data show CDR1 as MNHEY and CDR2 as SVGAGI. This CDR3 spans 13 amino acids. This TCR was recovered from a man aged 35 to 55 in good health and CMV-seronegative. This rearrangement joins TRBV6-5 to TRBJ1-5, with a tentative D call TRBD1 (5 bases). Sequencing was carried out using PBMCs. The DNA of the CDR3 is TGTGCCAGCAGTAAAAGGGGCGTTCAGCCCCAGCATTTT. Protein: CASSKRGVQPQHF.